The 19 T cell receptor beta chains reported below all come from one sample, sequenced in a study of T cell responses to AZD1222 COVID-19 vaccine. The table came from immunoSEQ multiplex PCR; TCRdb's copy has only in-frame clones and leaves some out. This table holds 130,000 to 150,000 clones, around 90% found once. The starting material was peripheral blood, obtained 28 days after the second dose of the MenACWY control vaccine. These receptors were collected from an adult who received the MenACWY meningococcal vaccine as a control.

This sequence joins TRBV7-2 and TRBJ1-1; TRBD1 is a possible D gene (5 bases). Germline loops: CDR1 SGHTA, CDR2 FQGNSA. Trimming took off 3 bases at V and 3 bases at J, with 11 bases between the two ends. The CDR3 extends over 14 amino acids. This CDR3 reads CASSLQWGDTEAFF. In nucleotides, the CDR3 is TGTGCCAGCAGCTTGCAGTGGGGCGACACTGAAGCTTTCTTT.

The chain links TRBV7-8 to TRBJ2-1; TRBD2 matches 8 bases. The CDR3 spans 15 residues. CDR1 is SGHVS and CDR2 is FQNEAQ in the germline V gene. J lost 4 bases, V lost 5 bases, and 7 bases had no gene match. The CDR3 nucleotides are TGTGCCAGCAGCGGTCGACTAGCGAGTTACAATGAGCAGTTCTTC. Protein: CASSGRLASYNEQFF.

V and J are TRBV10-3 and TRBJ2-2; D uncertain. The CDR3 length is 15 residues. Germline-derived CDR1 and CDR2 are ENHRY and SYGVKD. Between the trimmed V and J ends, which lost 4 bases and 0 bases, there was a span of 9 bases. For the CDR3, the DNA is TGTGCCATCAGTGCCTCAAGTCCGAACACCGGGGAGCTGTTTTTT. Residues: CAISASSPNTGELFF.

V is TRBV11-1 and J is TRBJ1-3; unclear D gene. Germline-derived CDR1 and CDR2 are SGHAT and FQDESV (reference sequence). V was trimmed by 5 bases and J by 0 bases, leaving 8 bases between them. The CDR3 loop spans 14 amino acids. CDR3 amino acids: CASSAQYSGNTIYF. CDR3 sequence (DNA): TGTGCCAGCAGCGCACAGTACTCTGGAAACACCATATATTTT. Using reference TRBV11-1 and TRBJ1-3 for the parts outside the CDR3, the full variable domain is EAEVAQSPRYKITEKSQAVAFWCDPISGHATLYWYRQILGQGPELLVQFQDESVVDDSQLPKDRFSAERLKGVDSTLKIQPAELGDSAMYLCASSAQYSGNTIYFGEGSWLTVV.

This clone has only one observation. V and J are TRBV11-3 and TRBJ1-1; 7 bases are a match to TRBD1. J lost 3 bases, V lost 5 bases, and 9 bases had no gene match. Germline CDR1 SGHNT, CDR2 YENEEA. The CDR3 length is 15 residues. CDR3 residues: CASSRWDSDYTEAFF. Here the CDR3 DNA reads TGTGCCAGCAGCCGTTGGGACAGCGACTACACTGAAGCTTTCTTT.

The chain employs TRBV10-2 and TRBJ2-3; 7 bases fit TRBD2. CDR1 and CDR2 from the germline V gene are WSHSY and SAAADI. The CDR3 covers 17 residues. V lost 6 bases and J lost 6; bases outside the gene matches: 18. The CDR3 loop reads CASSDTGGGDPVDTQYF. CDR3 DNA sequence: TGCGCCAGCAGCGATACGGGAGGCGGGGACCCAGTGGATACGCAGTATTTT.

The gene calls are TRBV7-2 and TRBJ1-1; TRBD1 matches 8 bases. The CDR3 loop spans 16 amino acids. Germline CDR1 and CDR2: SGHTA and FQGNSA. With 5 bases clipped from V and 1 base from J, the junction kept 9 bases outside the gene matches. The CDR3 DNA sequence: TGTGCCAGCAGCCCGTCGACAGGGGCCACGAACACTGAAGCTTTCTTT. Its translation: CASSPSTGATNTEAFF.

The J gene is TRBJ2-5, the V gene TRBV27, with 9 nucleotides matching TRBD1. Germline loops: CDR1 MNHEY, CDR2 SMNVEV (reference sequence). The CDR3 is made up of 15 amino acids. Germline trimming cut 5 bases from V and 5 bases from J; bases unmatched to any gene: 9. The CDR3, as DNA: TGTGCCAGCAGTACCCCCGGGACAGGGAGGGAGACCCAGTACTTC. It specifies CASSTPGTGRETQYF.

The V gene is TRBV28, the J gene TRBJ2-1; 13 bases agree with TRBD2. From germline, CDR1 is MDHEN and CDR2 SYDVKM. Trimming took 7 bases from V and 7 from J; bases not matched to a gene: 7. The CDR3 sequence is 15 residues long. CDR3 amino acids: CASKLGLAGLNEQFF. CDR3 nucleotide sequence: TGTGCCAGCAAATTGGGACTAGCGGGACTTAATGAGCAGTTCTTC.

The gene calls are TRBV12-3 or TRBV12-4 and TRBJ1-4; no firm D call. Between the trimmed V and J ends, which lost 1 base and 7 bases, there was a span of 7 bases. This CDR3 spans 13 amino acids. In nucleotides, the CDR3 is TGTGCCAGCAGTTTAGTCCTTGGTGAAAAACTGTTTTTT. This translates into CASSLVLGEKLFF.

The chain couples TRBV19 to TRBJ1-1; 7 positions agree with TRBD1. V lost 4 bases, J lost 0 bases, and 5 bases stayed unmatched. CDR1 and CDR2 from the germline V gene are LNHDA and SQIVND (reference sequence). The CDR3 has 15 amino acids. In DNA, the CDR3 is TGTGCCAGTAGTAGACAGGGCCTCATGAACACTGAAGCTTTCTTT. It translates to CASSRQGLMNTEAFF.

This clone showed up just a few times. The rearrangement links TRBV5-6 to TRBJ2-7, with D possibly being TRBD1 or TRBD2 (5 bases each). Germline V gives CDR1 SGHDT, CDR2 YYEEEE. The CDR3 is 16 residues long. V was trimmed by 0 bases and J by 0 bases, leaving 13 bases between them. The CDR3 here is CASSLGGFGSSYEQYF. The CDR3 region has the DNA TGTGCCAGCAGCTTGGGGGGGTTCGGAAGCTCCTACGAGCAGTACTTC.

In this sample, this clone turned up once. The J gene is TRBJ1-1, the V gene TRBV6-5; 7 bases agree with TRBD1. The germline CDR1 and CDR2 sequences are MNHEY and SVGAGI. Trimming removed 8 bases from V and 1 base from J; junction bases left unmatched: 7. This CDR3 is built from 14 residues. CDR3 in DNA: TGTGCCAGCTACAGGGGATTCGGGAACACTGAAGCTTTCTTT. This encodes CASYRGFGNTEAFF.

This chain links TRBV9 with TRBJ2-5; 9 bases fit TRBD2. There are 14 residues in the CDR3. V shed 4 bases, J shed 12 bases, and the junction held 13 bases outside the gene matches. Germline-derived CDR1 and CDR2 are SGDLS and YYNGEE. The CDR3 protein is CASSPGRGGLGKYF. The DNA for the CDR3 is TGTGCCAGCAGCCCAGGGCGGGGGGGCCTCGGTAAGTACTTC.

V is TRBV7-2 and J is TRBJ2-1; 11 bases align to TRBD1. The CDR3 is made up of 16 amino acids. Germline CDR1 is SGHTA and CDR2 is FQGNSA. V shed 3 bases, J shed 4 bases, and the junction held 5 bases outside the gene matches. In DNA form, the CDR3 reads TGTGCCAGCAGCTTTGCAGGGACAGGGGGGTACAATGAGCAGTTCTTC. It codes for CASSFAGTGGYNEQFF.

This clone was recorded once. The V call is TRBV18, the J call TRBJ2-5; 8 nucleotides align to TRBD1. This CDR3 spans 16 amino acids. Germline lookup yields CDR1 KGHSH and CDR2 LQKENI. Trimming removed 0 bases from V and 6 bases from J; junction bases left unmatched: 9. As DNA, the CDR3 is TGTGCCAGCTCACCACCGTCAGGGGGCAGTGATCAGACCCAGTACTTC. Protein sequence: CASSPPSGGSDQTQYF.

The rearrangement joins TRBV12-5 to TRBJ1-1; D gene ambiguous. Germline CDR1 reads LGHNT; CDR2 reads FRNRAP. V was pared by 0 bases and J by 2 bases, with 16 bases between. This CDR3 has 17 amino acids. The CDR3 region is CASGLVPDGVINTEAFF. In DNA, the CDR3 is TGTGCTAGTGGTTTGGTACCCGACGGGGTGATAAACACTGAAGCTTTCTTT.

The gene calls are TRBV6-4 and TRBJ1-1; D gene ambiguous. CDR1 is MRHNA and CDR2 is SNTAGT in the germline V gene. This CDR3 has 13 residues. Trimming removed 4 bases from V and 1 base from J, with 7 bases in between. The CDR3 region is CASSAQTNTEAFF. CDR3 in DNA: TGTGCCAGCAGTGCACAGACGAACACTGAAGCTTTCTTT.

With respect to this clone: This same CDR3 is encoded by further DNA sequences in the sample. The rearrangement uses TRBV11-3 and TRBJ1-1; D is undetermined. The germline gives CDR1 SGHNT, CDR2 YENEEA. This CDR3 is built from 13 residues. The V and J ends lost 2 bases and 5 bases respectively, with 9 bases between them. CDR3 in amino acids: CASSLLDGTEAFF. The CDR3, as DNA: TGTGCCAGCAGCTTACTGGACGGGACTGAAGCTTTCTTT.